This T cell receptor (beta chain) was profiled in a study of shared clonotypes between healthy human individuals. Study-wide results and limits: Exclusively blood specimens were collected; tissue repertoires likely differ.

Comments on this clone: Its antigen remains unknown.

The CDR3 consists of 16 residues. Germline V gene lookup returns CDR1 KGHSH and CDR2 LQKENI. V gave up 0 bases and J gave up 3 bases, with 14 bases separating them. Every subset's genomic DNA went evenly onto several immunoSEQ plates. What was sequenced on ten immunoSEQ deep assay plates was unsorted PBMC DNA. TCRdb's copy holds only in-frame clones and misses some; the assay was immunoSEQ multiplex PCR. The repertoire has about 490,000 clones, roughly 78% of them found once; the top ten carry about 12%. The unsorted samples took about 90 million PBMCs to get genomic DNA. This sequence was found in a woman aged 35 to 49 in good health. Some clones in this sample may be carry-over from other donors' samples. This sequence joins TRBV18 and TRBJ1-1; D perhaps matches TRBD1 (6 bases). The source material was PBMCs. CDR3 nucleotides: TGTGCCAGCTCACCACCTTGGGGGGGGCGGTACACTGAAGCTTTCTTT. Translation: CASSPPWGGRYTEAFF.